This T cell receptor beta chain was found in a study of blood T cell repertoires in COVID-19. Study at large: Sites across the United States, Italy and Spain contributed samples from acute and convalescent COVID-19. PBMCs, B-cell-depleted T cells, or T cells provided the cDNA or gDNA that made up the material.

Germline CDR1 and CDR2: SGHRS and YFSETQ. V dropped 4 bases and J dropped 5; count of bases not matched to a gene: 2. This CDR3 has 13 amino acids. Per the original data handling: Using reference gene primer amplification, nucleated cell counts were estimated. Libraries were prepared by immunoSEQ multiplex PCR; TCRdb keeps only in-frame clonotypes and omits some of them. From that table come the V and J calls and clone size; the DNA was used to work out D and trimming. The data contain around 72,000 clones, around four fifths of them singletons. The source material was peripheral blood. The source is a woman aged 80 or over with acute or convalescent COVID-19. The chain couples TRBV5-1 to TRBJ2-2; 7 positions match TRBD1. The CDR3 loop reads CASSPGQTGELFF. For the CDR3, the DNA is TGCGCCAGCAGCCCGGGACAGACCGGGGAGCTGTTTTTT. The entire variable domain, with the rest obtained from reference TRBV5-1 and TRBJ2-2, is as follows: KAGVTQTPRYLIKTRGQQVTLSCSPISGHRSVSWYQQTPGQGLQFLFEYFSETQRNKGNFPGRFSGRQFSNSRSEMNVSTLELGDSALYLCASSPGQTGELFFGEGSRLTVL.